This T cell receptor (beta chain) was observed in a study of shared clonotypes between healthy human individuals. Across the whole study: Three CD4 naive, three CD4 memory, two CD8 naive and one CD8 memory plate were used per donor.

The protocol was immunoSEQ multiplex PCR, while the TCRdb copy is restricted to in-frame clones and leaves out a portion. This sample yields some 1 million clones, of which about 80% are seen a single time; approximately 1.5% belongs to the top ten. The CDR3 consists of 12 residues. Germline V gene data show CDR1 as SGHRS and CDR2 as YFSETQ. J was trimmed by 10 bases and V by 0 bases; bases with no gene match: 2. The authors divided CD4+ cells into CD45RA+ naive and CD45RA-negative memory subsets. This receptor was obtained from a young man in good health. The J gene is TRBJ2-7, the V gene TRBV5-1; 9 bases line up with TRBD1. Sequenced sample: memory CD4+ T cells sorted from blood. The subset here: CD45RA-negative fraction. The CDR3 DNA is TGCGCCAGCAGCTTGGAAACAGGGGGCCAGTACTTC. Translating it yields CASSLETGGQYF.